These 30 T cell receptor beta chains were all obtained from the same sample, sequenced in a study of blood T cells in healthy people across ages (dated by TCRdb to between 2014 and 2017). Receptor amplification or capture employed 5' RACE. Data came from an Illumina HiSeq 2500. A second PCR of about 6 to 12 cycles was performed with a sample-barcoded 5' primer and a J-beta primer mix. The public sequencing data were trimmed at Q25 with fastp and processed into clonotypes with MiXCR by TCRdb, which kept only in-frame beta chains. Duplicate CDR3 protein sequences are folded into a single record with the most common DNA and genes. The sample table records about 970,000 distinct CDR3 sequences; roughly 51% of these occur just once. The ten top clones hold around a fifth of the sample. The source material was blood. The source is a woman aged 60-70 years in good health.

The chain combines TRBV14 with TRBJ2-1; TRBD1 is a possible D gene (6 bases). This CDR3 region has 16 residues. V was shortened by 1 base and J by 0 bases, with 10 bases between the two germline ends. From germline, CDR1 is SGHDN and CDR2 FVKESK. CDR3 sequence reads: CASSQVQGGSYNEQFF. The CDR3 DNA is TGTGCCAGCAGCCAAGTACAGGGCGGCTCCTACAATGAGCAGTTCTTC.

This clonotype showed up just a few times. The chain employs TRBV27 and TRBJ2-7; 11 bases are shared with TRBD2. This CDR3 comprises 15 residues. Germline V gene sequence: CDR1 MNHEY, CDR2 SMNVEV (reference sequence). With 6 bases clipped from V and 5 bases from J, the junction kept 9 bases outside the gene matches. CDR3 DNA sequence: TGTGCCAGCAGCACAGGGACTAGCGGCAATAACGAGCAGTACTTC. Protein product: CASSTGTSGNNEQYF.

The gene calls are TRBV7-9 and TRBJ2-1; 7 nucleotides align to TRBD2. The J call may be incorrect, as the DNA end agrees better with TRBJ2-7. Germline-derived CDR1 and CDR2 are SEHNR and FQNEAQ (reference sequence). CDR3 length equals 16 residues. CDR3 DNA: TGTGCCAGCAGCCCTGAATGGCGGGAGTCCGGCAATGAGCAGTACTTC. Amino acids: CASSPEWRESGNEQYF.

CDR3 sequence: CAWRSLFSYGYTF. In nucleotides, the CDR3 is TGTGCCTGGAGGTCCCTGTTTTCTTATGGCTACACCTTC. V is TRBV30 and J is TRBJ1-2; D not resolved. Germline V gene sequence: CDR1 GTSNPN, CDR2 SVGIG (reference sequence). V was shortened by 3 bases and J by 5 bases, with 13 bases between the two germline ends. The CDR3 consists of 13 residues.

The rearrangement uses TRBV7-2 and TRBJ2-1; the D is unclear. V was pared by 3 bases and J by 8 bases, with 8 bases between. The CDR3 has 12 residues. Germline CDR1 is SGHTA and CDR2 is FQGNSA. The CDR3 region has the DNA TGTGCCAGCAGCTTTAGTGGGTATGAGCAGTTCTTC. This sequence encodes CASSFSGYEQFF.

The rearrangement links TRBV27 to TRBJ2-1; 9 bases are a match to TRBD2. This CDR3 has 13 amino acids. V gave up 5 bases and J gave up 10 bases; unmatched junction bases: 6. The V gene's germline CDR1 is MNHEY and CDR2 SMNVEV (reference sequence). The chain's CDR3 is CASSSLAGREQFF. The CDR3 DNA sequence: TGTGCCAGCAGTAGCCTAGCGGGGAGGGAGCAGTTCTTC.

V is TRBV7-9 and J is TRBJ1-4, with TRBD1 matching 7 bases. V dropped 3 bases and J dropped 6; count of bases not matched to a gene: 13. Germline values: CDR1 SEHNR, CDR2 FQNEAQ (reference sequence). The CDR3 consists of 17 residues. In nucleotides, the CDR3 is TGTGCCAGCAGCTTCATATCGTCCGGCAGGGGGGATGAAAAACTGTTTTTT. This sequence encodes CASSFISSGRGDEKLFF.

The rearrangement joins TRBV20-1 to TRBJ2-3, with D hard to call. The CDR3 is 13 residues long. V was cut by 5 bases and J by 2 bases, with 11 bases left in between. Germline CDR1 reads DFQATT; CDR2 reads SNEGSKA (reference sequence). The CDR3 DNA sequence: TGCAGTGCTCAGTGTTTGGACACAGATACGCAGTATTTT. Protein sequence: CSAQCLDTDTQYF.

Worth noting for this clonotype: The junction differs from germline at one of its ends, possibly a read error. The chain joins TRBV7-2 to TRBJ1-2, with D tentatively TRBD1 (5 bases). CDR1 is SGHTA and CDR2 is FQGNSA in the germline V gene. This CDR3 is 14 amino acids long. CDR3 loop: CASGAQVANEGYTF. The CDR3 region has the DNA TGTGCCAGCGGGGCTCAAGTGGCTAACGAGGGCTACACTTTC.

The chain links TRBV29-1 to TRBJ2-3; maybe TRBD2 (6 bases). The CDR3 spans 13 residues. Trimming cost V 4 bases and J 1 base, with 9 bases left between them. Germline V gives CDR1 SQVTM, CDR2 ANQGSEA. Here the CDR3 DNA reads TGCAGCGTTGGACTAGTTGGCACAGATACGCAGTATTTT. Translating it yields CSVGLVGTDTQYF.

The rearrangement joins TRBV7-8 to TRBJ2-1, with 8 bases aligning to TRBD2. This CDR3 has 18 amino acids. Germline loops: CDR1 SGHVS, CDR2 FQNEAQ. With V trimmed by 3 bases and J by 0 bases, 10 bases remained unmatched. The CDR3 region has the DNA TGTGCCAGCAGCTTTGAAGTTCGGGGGACTAGCTCCTACAATGAGCAGTTCTTC. Translating gives CASSFEVRGTSSYNEQFF.

This clonotype was observed a single time. The chain joins TRBV6-1 to TRBJ2-2; D remains ambiguous. Germline CDR1 is MNHNS and CDR2 is SASEGT. This CDR3 is built from 14 residues. V was pared by 7 bases and J by 7 bases, with 16 bases between. CDR3 nucleotides: TGTGCCAGCATTACGTCGGGTTCCTTCGGGGAGCTGTTTTTT. Its translation is CASITSGSFGELFF.

Concerning this clonotype: The junction departs from the called germline gene at one end, perhaps through a read error. The J gene is TRBJ2-3, the V gene TRBV28; TRBD2 aligns across 7 bases. The CDR3 loop spans 16 amino acids. CDR1 and CDR2 (germline): MDHEN, SYDVKM. CDR3 DNA: TGTGCCAGCAGATCCTCTAGCGGTTCTAGCACAGATACGCGGTATTTT. Translation gives CASRSSSGSSTDTRYF. The whole variable domain, remainder taken from reference TRBV28 and TRBJ2-3, is DVKVTQSSRYLVKRTGEKVFLECVQDMDHENMFWYRQDPGLGLRLIYFSYDVKMKEKGDIPEGYSVSREKKERFSLILESASTNQTSMYLCASRSSSGSSTDTRYFGPGTRLTVL.

This clonotype was recorded once. V gene TRBV3-1 combines with J gene TRBJ2-1; maybe TRBD2 (5 bases). The CDR3 totals 16 residues. Germline CDR1 LGHDT, CDR2 YNNKEL (reference sequence). V was cut by 1 base and J by 0 bases, with 10 bases left in between. CDR3 amino acids: CASSQGGSSSYNEQFF. The CDR3 DNA follows: TGTGCCAGCAGCCAAGGCGGGTCAAGCTCCTACAATGAGCAGTTCTTC.

The chain joins TRBV5-1 to TRBJ2-5, with 12 bases identical to TRBD2. With 4 bases clipped from V and 5 bases from J, the junction kept 9 bases outside the gene matches. Germline V gene lookup returns CDR1 SGHRS and CDR2 YFSETQ. CDR3 length equals 16 residues. In DNA, the CDR3 is TGCGCCAGCAGCAGACTAGCGGGAGATAATTGGGAGACCCAGTACTTC. Translation gives CASSRLAGDNWETQYF.

Only a few counts were recorded for this clonotype. This sequence joins TRBV15 and TRBJ2-3; 8 bases fit TRBD2. The length of the CDR3 is 15 residues. The ends lost 5 bases at V and 6 bases at J; junction bases unmatched: 10. The germline V gene encodes CDR1 LNHNV and CDR2 YYDKDF (reference sequence). CDR3: CATSHSGARWDTQYF. Written as DNA, the CDR3 is TGTGCCACCAGCCATAGCGGGGCTCGGTGGGATACGCAGTATTTT.

This sequence joins TRBV6-6 and TRBJ1-4; D perhaps matches TRBD1 (5 bases). Trimming stripped 7 bases from V and 8 bases from J, with 17 bases between. There are 14 residues in the CDR3. CDR1 and CDR2 (germline): MNHNY, SVGAGI (reference sequence). The CDR3 region is CASTPGQSLEKLFF. The CDR3 region has the DNA TGTGCCAGCACACCGGGGCAGAGTTTAGAAAAACTGTTTTTT.

The rearrangement joins TRBV3-1 to TRBJ2-1; the D gene could be TRBD1 or TRBD2 (6 bases each). Deletions cut 1 base from V and 8 bases from J, with 21 bases between. This CDR3 has 17 residues. The germline gives CDR1 LGHDT, CDR2 YNNKEL (reference sequence). CDR3: CASSQVAPGARWDEQFF. The CDR3 DNA is TGTGCCAGCAGCCAAGTGGCCCCGGGGGCCCGTTGGGATGAGCAGTTCTTC.

The J gene is TRBJ1-1, the V gene TRBV18; TRBD1 might be the D (6 bases). CDR3 length equals 16 residues. Germline V gene lookup returns CDR1 KGHSH and CDR2 LQKENI. V was cut by 4 bases and J by 0 bases, with 15 bases left in between. In DNA form, the CDR3 reads TGTGCCAGCTCACTAACGACTGGACAGATGAACACTGAAGCTTTCTTT. This encodes CASSLTTGQMNTEAFF.

The chain carries TRBV10-3 and TRBJ2-3; D ambiguous. V lost 4 bases to trimming and J lost 5 bases, with 13 bases between them. There are 14 residues in the CDR3. CDR1 ENHRY and CDR2 SYGVKD come from the germline V gene. The CDR3, as DNA: TGTGCCATCAGTGGCGAAGGGTTGGGAGATACGCAGTATTTT. Translation gives CAISGEGLGDTQYF.

This clonotype is a singleton in its sample. The junction and the germline gene differ at one end; a read error may be behind it. CDR3 residues: CANSLDGLGAYEQYF. CDR3 sequence (DNA): TGCGCCAACAGCTTGGACGGCCTGGGGGCCTACGAGCAGTACTTC. The chain couples TRBV5-1 to TRBJ2-7; D is possibly TRBD1 or TRBD2 (5 bases each). The CDR3 is made up of 15 amino acids. CDR1 and CDR2 from the germline V gene are SGHRS and YFSETQ.

The table lists this clonotype with a few counts. This chain connects TRBV7-9 to TRBJ1-1; possibly TRBD1 for D (6 bases). V lost 5 bases and J lost 4, with 17 bases in between. In germline, CDR1 is SEHNR, CDR2 FQNEAQ (reference sequence). The CDR3 is 15 residues long. This chain's CDR3 is CASSPAGGTRTEAFF. The CDR3 coding sequence is TGTGCCAGCAGCCCCGCGGGGGGCACCCGCACTGAAGCTTTCTTT.

On this clonotype itself: Compared with germline, one end of the junction differs, possibly owing to a read error. This sequence joins TRBV3-1 and TRBJ2-3; D may be TRBD2 (5 bases). The CDR3 spans 12 residues. Germline loops: CDR1 LGHDT, CDR2 YNNKEL (reference sequence). The DNA of the CDR3 is TGTGCCAGCAGCAAAGAGGGCCTCACGCAGTATTTT. It codes for CASSKEGLTQYF.

V and J are TRBV4-3 and TRBJ2-6; D unresolved. Germline CDR1 LGHNA, CDR2 YSLEER. This CDR3 comprises 16 residues. Trimming cost V 1 base and J 5 bases, with 12 bases left between them. The CDR3 nucleotides read TGCGCCAGCAGCCAAGGGCCGGCAACGCGGGCCAACGTCCTGACTTTC. This sequence encodes CASSQGPATRANVLTF.

In its sample, this clonotype was seen many times. This chain links TRBV12-3 or TRBV12-4 with TRBJ2-3; D is unclear. Trimming took off 2 bases at V and 7 bases at J, with 4 bases between the two ends. The CDR3 is 11 residues long. The CDR3 DNA reads as TGTGCCAGCAGTTTAACCAATACGCAGTATTTT. Protein product: CASSLTNTQYF.

The chain combines TRBV10-3 with TRBJ2-7, with 10 bases identical to TRBD1. Germline loops: CDR1 ENHRY, CDR2 SYGVKD. J gave up 9 bases and V 2 bases, and 16 bases lay outside the gene matches. The CDR3 runs to 17 residues. The CDR3 sequence: CAISEVMGTGAVSLQYF. CDR3 bases: TGTGCCATCAGTGAGGTTATGGGGACAGGGGCGGTAAGTTTGCAGTACTTC.

The V and J genes are TRBV6-1 and TRBJ1-2; the D is unclear. Trimming left V 6 bases short and J 1 base short, with 3 bases between. The CDR3 consists of 11 residues. The germline gives CDR1 MNHNS, CDR2 SASEGT. CDR3 sequence reads: CASRINYGYTF. Written as DNA, the CDR3 is TGTGCCAGCAGGATTAACTATGGCTACACCTTC.

The sample holds one count of this clonotype. This rearrangement joins TRBV6-4 to TRBJ2-3, with D hard to call. V dropped 0 bases and J dropped 1 base, with 8 bases sitting between them. Per germline, CDR1 MRHNA and CDR2 SNTAGT. The CDR3 loop spans 15 amino acids. CDR3 in DNA: TGTGCCAGCAGTGACTCGAGACGGGGCACAGATACGCAGTATTTT. Amino acid sequence: CASSDSRRGTDTQYF.

This clonotype was counted only a few times. This chain uses TRBV6-1 with TRBJ2-7, with D unclear. The CDR3 is 14 residues long. Germline V gives CDR1 MNHNS, CDR2 SASEGT. With 5 bases removed from V and 2 bases from J, the gap between germline ends came to 13 bases. This chain's CDR3 is CASSPPEMAYEQYF. DNA of the CDR3: TGTGCCAGCAGTCCCCCGGAGATGGCCTACGAGCAGTACTTC.

The rearrangement links TRBV27 to TRBJ1-4; D call uncertain. The CDR3 extends over 14 amino acids. The ends were cut back, 3 bases at V and 0 bases at J, with 5 bases in the middle. Germline V lookup: CDR1 MNHEY, CDR2 SMNVEV (reference sequence). The CDR3 here is CASSFRSTNEKLFF. The CDR3 bases are TGTGCCAGCAGTTTTAGATCAACTAATGAAAAACTGTTTTTT.